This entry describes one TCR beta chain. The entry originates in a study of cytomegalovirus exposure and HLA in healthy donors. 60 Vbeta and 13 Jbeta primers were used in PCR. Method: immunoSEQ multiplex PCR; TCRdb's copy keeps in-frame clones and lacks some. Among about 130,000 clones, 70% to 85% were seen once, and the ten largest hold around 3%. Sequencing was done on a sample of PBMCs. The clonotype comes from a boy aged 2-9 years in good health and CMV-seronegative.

The CDR3 region is CASSQDHRSNEKLFF. The CDR3 DNA reads as TGTGCCAGCAGCCAAGATCACAGGTCTAATGAAAAACTGTTTTTT. This chain joins TRBV14 and TRBJ1-4, with D perhaps matching TRBD1 (5 bases). Germline V gene data show CDR1 as SGHDN and CDR2 as FVKESK. V was clipped by 0 bases and J by 3 bases, with 8 bases between them. The CDR3 totals 15 residues.